Listed below are T cell receptor beta chains from one sample, sequenced in a study of T-cell reconstitution after alpha-beta-depleted transplantation in children. TCRdb reprocessed the PCR reads with MiXCR, giving one entry per CDR3 protein. Of 500,000 or so distinct CDR3 sequences listed, about 10% are singletons. The starting material was PBMCs, mostly from graft donor cells, obtained 180 days after TCRalphabeta/CD19-depleted stem cell transplant. All receptors derive from a female patient aged 2-10 years who had a stem cell transplant for aplastic anemia, so the T cells may come from the graft donor. Each CDR3 is given with its conserved first and last residue. A D gene is named only where the DNA matches it firmly. A row's size may be missing; if present it is once, few, many or a size class.

15	NA	TRBV6-1	TRBJ2-2	TRBD2	CASRRGTSEAGELFF	TGTGCCAGCAGACGCGGGACTAGCGAGGCCGGGGAGCTGTTTTTT
16	NA	TRBV5-1	TRBJ2-7	NA	CASSLDQGRPHYEQYF	TGCGCCAGCAGCTTGGACCAGGGGCGACCCCACTACGAGCAGTACTTC
11	NA	TRBV2	TRBJ1-5	NA	CASSETGTQHF	TGTGCCAGCAGTGAGACCGGGACCCAGCATTTT
18	few	TRBV28	TRBJ2-3	TRBD2	CASSQIPGLAAMTDTQYF	TGTGCCAGCAGCCAAATACCGGGACTAGCGGCCATGACAGATACGCAGTATTTT
13	few	TRBV20-1	TRBJ2-1	NA	CSANRDAGSEQFF	TGCAGTGCTAATCGGGACGCCGGGAGTGAGCAGTTCTTC
14	few	TRBV7-2	TRBJ2-1	NA	CASSSRPVYNEQFF	TGTGCCAGCAGCTCCCGACCGGTCTACAATGAGCAGTTCTTC
13	many	TRBV29-1	TRBJ2-1	NA	CSVVGLSYNEQFF	TGCAGCGTTGTCGGACTATCATACAATGAGCAGTTCTTC
13	few	TRBV20-1	TRBJ2-3	NA	CSARVVGTDTQYF	TGCAGTGCTAGGGTGGTTGGCACAGATACGCAGTATTTT
16	NA	TRBV5-1	TRBJ2-5	TRBD2	CASSWPGLAGQETQYF	TGCGCCAGCAGCTGGCCGGGACTAGCGGGGCAAGAGACCCAGTACTTC
16	few	TRBV20-1	TRBJ2-3	TRBD1	CSARDALGGRTDTQYF	TGCAGTGCTAGAGACGCCCTAGGGGGCCGCACAGATACGCAGTATTTT
14	few	TRBV5-1	TRBJ1-2	TRBD1	CASSLKGQNYGYTF	TGCGCCAGCAGCTTGAAGGGACAGAACTATGGCTACACCTTC
14	few	TRBV20-1	TRBJ2-7	TRBD2	CSGGGLGNPYEQYF	TGCAGTGGAGGGGGACTAGGAAACCCCTACGAGCAGTACTTC
15	NA	TRBV19	TRBJ2-2	TRBD2	CASSMVAGNTGELFF	TGTGCCAGTAGTATGGTAGCGGGGAACACCGGGGAGCTGTTTTTT
12	many	TRBV25-1	TRBJ1-1	TRBD1	CASGQGGTEAFF	TGTGCCAGCGGACAGGGTGGGACTGAAGCTTTCTTT
14	NA	TRBV3-1	TRBJ2-1	NA	CASSQETGGREQFF	TGTGCCAGCAGCCAAGAAACGGGGGGCAGGGAGCAGTTCTTC
13	NA	TRBV6-1	TRBJ1-2	NA	CASRQQGVVGYTF	TGTGCCAGCAGGCAACAGGGAGTGGTGGGCTACACCTTC
14	few	TRBV7-2	TRBJ2-3	NA	CASSREGPTDTQYF	TGTGCCAGCAGCCGCGAGGGCCCCACAGATACGCAGTATTTT
17	NA	TRBV7-2	TRBJ1-5	NA	CASSLARGALSNQPQHF	TGTGCCAGCAGCTTAGCGCGAGGGGCTCTTAGCAATCAGCCCCAGCATTTT
16	many	TRBV15	TRBJ2-1	TRBD2	CATSREASGVNNEQFF	TGTGCCACCAGCAGAGAGGCTAGCGGGGTTAACAATGAGCAGTTCTTC
14	NA	TRBV7-6	TRBJ2-5	TRBD1	CASSTGQLQETQYF	TGTGCCAGCAGCACGGGACAGCTCCAAGAGACCCAGTACTTC
18	NA	TRBV14	TRBJ2-1	NA	CASSQDSGSGWGYNEQFF	TGTGCCAGCAGCCAAGATAGTGGGTCGGGTTGGGGATACAATGAGCAGTTCTTC
15	NA	TRBV29-1	TRBJ2-5	NA	CSVAAGGARGETQYF	TGCAGCGTTGCGGCTGGGGGGGCGAGAGGAGAGACCCAGTACTTC
16	NA	TRBV7-6	TRBJ2-1	TRBD2	CASSLGGLAGGGEQFF	TGTGCCAGCAGCTTGGGGGGACTAGCGGGAGGTGGTGAGCAGTTCTTC
15	few	TRBV15	TRBJ2-7	TRBD2	CATSRGGGFSYEQYF	TGTGCCACCAGCAGAGGGGGGGGTTTTTCCTACGAGCAGTACTTC
13	NA	TRBV12-3/TRBV12-4	TRBJ1-1	NA	CASSSRDNTEAFF	TGTGCCAGCAGTTCTCGGGACAACACTGAAGCTTTCTTT
15	NA	TRBV7-6	TRBJ1-6	NA	CASKLTSSYNSPLHF	TGTGCCAGCAAGCTTACGAGCTCCTATAATTCACCCCTCCACTTT
20	few	TRBV4-3	TRBJ2-3	TRBD2	CASSQEKEGSGRAWTDTQYF	TGCGCCAGCAGCCAAGAAAAGGAAGGTAGCGGGAGGGCCTGGACAGATACGCAGTATTTT
14	NA	TRBV12-3/TRBV12-4	TRBJ1-1	NA	CASSLAHRNTEAFF	TGTGCCAGCAGTTTAGCTCACCGGAACACTGAAGCTTTCTTT
16	many	TRBV7-6	TRBJ1-4	NA	CASSLAAGTTHEKLFF	TGTGCCAGCAGCTTAGCGGCCGGGACTACCCATGAAAAACTGTTTTTT
12	NA	TRBV28	TRBJ1-2	NA	CAIPGDYYGYTF	TGTGCCATCCCCGGGGACTACTATGGCTACACCTTC
18	few	TRBV5-1	TRBJ2-1	TRBD2	CASSLAMPGASGNIEQFF	TGCGCCAGCAGCTTGGCAATGCCGGGGGCTAGCGGGAATATTGAGCAGTTCTTC
16	few	TRBV7-2	TRBJ2-5	TRBD2	CASSFTRTSGTETQYF	TGTGCCAGCAGCTTCACCCGTACTAGCGGGACAGAGACCCAGTACTTC
13	few	TRBV2	TRBJ1-5	NA	CASEGLGNQPQHF	TGTGCCAGCGAAGGGTTGGGCAATCAGCCCCAGCATTTT
15	NA	TRBV5-1	TRBJ2-3	NA	CASSLEGRESDTQYF	TGCGCCAGCAGCTTGGAGGGCAGGGAGTCGGATACGCAGTATTTT
14	few	TRBV20-1	TRBJ2-7	NA	CSAWDGSGGYEQYF	TGCAGTGCTTGGGACGGGTCAGGAGGATACGAGCAGTACTTC
19	NA	TRBV11-2	TRBJ2-6	TRBD1	CASSPNVQGALSGANVLTF	TGTGCCAGCAGCCCCAACGTGCAGGGGGCCCTCTCTGGGGCCAACGTCCTGACTTTC
17	few	TRBV5-1	TRBJ2-5	TRBD2	CASSLGLAGGLVETQYF	TGCGCCAGCAGCTTGGGACTAGCGGGAGGACTGGTAGAGACCCAGTACTTC